This T cell receptor beta chain was observed in a study of T-cell reconstitution after alpha-beta-depleted transplantation in children. Whole-study findings and limits: At around two months after transplant, the alpha-beta T cells were reportedly derived from several hundred expanded clones that came from non-depleted graft cells. The study traced high day-60 TCRbeta diversity in some patients to surviving recipient T cells and thymic progenitors.

Details on this clonotype: No antigen is known for it.

Trimming cost V 0 bases and J 3 bases; bases outside gene matches: 7. Germline CDR1 reads SGDLS; CDR2 reads YYNGEE. This CDR3 is built from 18 residues. The TCRbeta library incorporated unique molecular identifiers. MiXCR was run by TCRdb on the PCR reads, yielding one entry per CDR3 protein. Of hundreds of thousands of distinct CDR3 sequences listed, approximately 13% are singletons. The TCR was taken from a male patient younger than 18 who had a stem cell transplant for acute myeloid leukemia, so the T cells may come from the graft donor. The sequencing used PBMCs, mostly from graft donor cells, collected 360 days after TCRalphabeta/CD19-depleted stem cell transplant. This chain links TRBV9 with TRBJ2-1; 12 nucleotides agree with TRBD2. CDR3 loop: CASSVDHLAGGVYNEQFF. CDR3 bases: TGTGCCAGCAGCGTAGACCACCTAGCGGGAGGGGTCTACAATGAGCAGTTCTTC.